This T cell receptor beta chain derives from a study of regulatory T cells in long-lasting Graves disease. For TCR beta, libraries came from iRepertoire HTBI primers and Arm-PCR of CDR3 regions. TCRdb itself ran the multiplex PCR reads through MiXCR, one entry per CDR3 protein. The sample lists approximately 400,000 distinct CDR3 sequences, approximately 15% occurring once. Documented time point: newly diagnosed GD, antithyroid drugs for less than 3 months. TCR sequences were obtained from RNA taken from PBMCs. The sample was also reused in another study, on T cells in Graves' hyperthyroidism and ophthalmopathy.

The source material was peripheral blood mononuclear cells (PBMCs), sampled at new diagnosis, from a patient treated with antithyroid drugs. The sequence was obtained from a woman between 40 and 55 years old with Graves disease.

The CDR3 is CASSRPSGKSYNEQFF. In DNA form, the CDR3 reads TGTGCCAGCTCACGCCCTAGCGGGAAGTCCTACAATGAGCAGTTCTTC. The gene calls are TRBV18 and TRBJ2-1, with 9 bases identical to TRBD2. Germline V gives CDR1 KGHSH, CDR2 LQKENI. Germline trimming cut 4 bases from V and 1 base from J; bases unmatched to any gene: 5. This CDR3 is 16 amino acids long. The whole variable domain, filled in from reference TRBV18 and TRBJ2-1, reads NAGVMQNPRHLVRRRGQEARLRCSPMKGHSHVYWYRQLPEEGLKFMVYLQKENIIDESGMPKERFSAEFPKEGPSILRIQQVVRGDSAAYFCASSRPSGKSYNEQFFGPGTRLTVL.